The entry that follows covers one T cell receptor (beta chain) sequence. Its antigen is as yet unknown. This sample is drawn from a study of blood T cells in healthy people across ages. Each sample gave at least 7 million isolated PBMCs. V lost 4 bases, J lost 7 bases, and 19 bases lay in between. This CDR3 is built from 14 residues. Germline V gene data show CDR1 as DFQATT and CDR2 as SNEGSKA (reference sequence). It was with a sample-barcoded 5' primer and a J-beta primer mix that a second PCR of about 7 to 12 cycles was run. From the 5' RACE reads, TCRdb called clonotypes with MiXCR, one entry per CDR3 protein. The table lists about 1.1 million distinct CDR3 sequences, roughly two fifths of them singletons. Study-wide findings and caveats: Unknown donor CMV status possibly confounded expanded clonotype changes. Fewer expanded clones and more diversity marked long-lived versus aged donors.

Material for sequencing was blood. This receptor was obtained from a man in his late teens or twenties in good health. The genes are TRBV20-1 and TRBJ1-2, with D tentatively TRBD1 (5 bases). The CDR3 DNA reads as TGCAGTGCTACCCGGGACCTGGGCCGGTGTGGCTACACCTTC. It translates to CSATRDLGRCGYTF.